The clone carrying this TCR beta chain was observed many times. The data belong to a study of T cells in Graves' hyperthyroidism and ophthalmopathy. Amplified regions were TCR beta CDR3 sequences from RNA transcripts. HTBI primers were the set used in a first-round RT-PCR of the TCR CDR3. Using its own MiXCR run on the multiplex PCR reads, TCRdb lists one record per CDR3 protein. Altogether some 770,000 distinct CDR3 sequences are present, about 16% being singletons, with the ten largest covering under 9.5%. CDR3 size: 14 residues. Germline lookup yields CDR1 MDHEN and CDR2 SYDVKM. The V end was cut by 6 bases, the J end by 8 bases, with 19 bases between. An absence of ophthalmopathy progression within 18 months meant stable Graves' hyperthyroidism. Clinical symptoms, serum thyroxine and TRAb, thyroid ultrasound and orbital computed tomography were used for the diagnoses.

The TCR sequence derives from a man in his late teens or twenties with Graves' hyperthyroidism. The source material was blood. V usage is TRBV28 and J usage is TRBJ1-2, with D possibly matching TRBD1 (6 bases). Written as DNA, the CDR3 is TGTGCCAGCAGCTTACCGGGACATAAATACGGCTACACCTTC. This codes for CASSLPGHKYGYTF.